This TCR beta chain was found in a study of blood T cell repertoires in COVID-19. V gave up 4 bases and J gave up 6 bases; unmatched junction bases: 2. CDR1 is KGHSH, CDR2 LQKENI, per germline. There are 13 residues in the CDR3. Source study methods: How many nucleated cells were present was estimated from reference gene primer amplification. This table comes from immunoSEQ multiplex PCR, and its TCRdb copy is limited to in-frame clones, with some not included. V, J and clone size are taken as reported in that table, and D and trimming were inferred from the DNA itself. The sample holds under 140,000 clones, more than 75% seen once.

The receptor's source is a woman aged 50 to 65 with acute or convalescent COVID-19. The material sequenced was peripheral blood. This rearrangement joins TRBV18 to TRBJ1-2; 10 nucleotides agree with TRBD1. The CDR3 spells CASSHGQGDGYTF. CDR3 DNA: TGTGCCAGCTCACACGGACAGGGGGATGGCTACACCTTC.